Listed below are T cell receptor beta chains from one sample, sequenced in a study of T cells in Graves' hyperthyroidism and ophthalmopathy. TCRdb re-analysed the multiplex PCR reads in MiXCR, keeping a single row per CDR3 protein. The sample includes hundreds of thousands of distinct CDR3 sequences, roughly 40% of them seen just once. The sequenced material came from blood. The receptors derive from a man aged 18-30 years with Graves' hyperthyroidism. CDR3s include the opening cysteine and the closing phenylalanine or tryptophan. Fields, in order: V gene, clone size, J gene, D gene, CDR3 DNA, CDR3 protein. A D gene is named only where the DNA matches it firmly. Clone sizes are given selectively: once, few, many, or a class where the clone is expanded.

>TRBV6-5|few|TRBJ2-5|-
TGTGCCAGCAGTTATGCGTCATTGGGTGGGGAGACCCAGTACTTC
CASSYASLGGETQYF
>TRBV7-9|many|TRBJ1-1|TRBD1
TGTGCCAGCAGCTTGACAGGGAACGTCGCTGAAGCTTTCTTT
CASSLTGNVAEAFF
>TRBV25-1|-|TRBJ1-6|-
TGTGCCAGCAGTGGGCGGACAGCGACGATTAATTCACCCCTCCACTTT
CASSGRTATINSPLHF
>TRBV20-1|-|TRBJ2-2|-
TGCAGTGCCTACGACCAGATTGACACCCGGGAGCTGTTTTTT
CSAYDQIDTRELFF
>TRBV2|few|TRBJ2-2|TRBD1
TGTGCCAGCAGTGACCAGAGGACAGGGGGAAGAGGGGAGCTGTTTTTT
CASSDQRTGGRGELFF
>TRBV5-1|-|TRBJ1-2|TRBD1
TGTGCCAGCAGCCCCGACAGGGGGCAGGGCTATGGCTACACCTTC
CASSPDRGQGYGYTF
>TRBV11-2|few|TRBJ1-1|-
TGTGCCAGCAGCTCGTTGGTAGCGGTGAACACTGAAGCTTTCTTT
CASSSLVAVNTEAFF
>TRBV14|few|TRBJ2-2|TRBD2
TGTGCCAGCAGCCAACGGGGACTAGCGGCCGGGGAGCTGTTTTTT
CASSQRGLAAGELFF
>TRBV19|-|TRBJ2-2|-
TGTGCCAGTAGGCATGACAGGGAGGGAACCGGGGAGCTGTTTTTT
CASRHDREGTGELFF
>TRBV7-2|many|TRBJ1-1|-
TGTGCCAGCAGCTTAATGTCCAGGCCCACTGAAGCTTTCTTT
CASSLMSRPTEAFF
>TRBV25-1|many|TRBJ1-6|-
TGTGCCAGCAGTGAAGGGCAGAATCATAATTCACCCCTCCACTTT
CASSEGQNHNSPLHF
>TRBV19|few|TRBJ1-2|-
TGTGCCAGTACCCTGGACCACTATGGCTACACCTTC
CASTLDHYGYTF
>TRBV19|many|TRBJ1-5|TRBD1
TGTGCCAGTAGGGCCGACAGGGAGAGCAATCAGCCCCAGCATTTT
CASRADRESNQPQHF
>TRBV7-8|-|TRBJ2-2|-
TGTGCCAGCAGCCAATACGGGGAGCTGTTTTTT
CASSQYGELFF
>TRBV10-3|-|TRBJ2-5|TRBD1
TGTGCCACCGGGACAGGGCCGGAGACCCAGTACTTC
CATGTGPETQYF
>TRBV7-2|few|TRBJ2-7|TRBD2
TGTGCCAGCACTTATAGCGGGGGGGACTACGAGCAGTACTTC
CASTYSGGDYEQYF
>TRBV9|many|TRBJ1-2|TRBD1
TGTGCCAGCAGCGTAGGAGGGACAGGGGGAGACTATGGCTACACCTTC
CASSVGGTGGDYGYTF
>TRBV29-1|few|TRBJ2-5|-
TGCAGCGCTGCCTTACAGGAGGGGGGAGAGACCCAGTACTTC
CSAALQEGGETQYF
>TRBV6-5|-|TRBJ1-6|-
TGTGCCAGCAGTTACTCGGCGTATTCACCCCTCCACTTT
CASSYSAYSPLHF
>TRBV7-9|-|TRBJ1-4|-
TGTGCCAGCAGCTTAGAGGGTTTTGGCCTAACTAATGAAAAACTGTTTTTT
CASSLEGFGLTNEKLFF
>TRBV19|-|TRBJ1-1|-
TGTGCCAGTACCGGGGAGGGAGACGGGATGAACACTGAAGCTTTCTTT
CASTGEGDGMNTEAFF
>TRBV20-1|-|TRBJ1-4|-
TGCAGTGCCCACCGGACAGAAAATGATGAAAAACTGTTTTTT
CSAHRTENDEKLFF
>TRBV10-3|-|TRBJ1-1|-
TGTGCCATCAGTGACATGGGAGGGACTGAAGCTTTCTTT
CAISDMGGTEAFF
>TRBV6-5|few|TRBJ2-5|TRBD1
TGTGCCAGCCACAGGGGGCAAGGAGAGACCCAGTACTTC
CASHRGQGETQYF
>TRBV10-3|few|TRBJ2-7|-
TGTGCCATCAGTGCGGGGGCGGGGAAGAGATACGAGCAGTACTTC
CAISAGAGKRYEQYF
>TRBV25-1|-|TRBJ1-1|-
-
CASSFYICSAADRDRDEAFF
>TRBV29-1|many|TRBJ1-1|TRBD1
TGCAGCGTTGACGTGACAGGGCTCATGAACACTGAAGCTTTCTTT
CSVDVTGLMNTEAFF
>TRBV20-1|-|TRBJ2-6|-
TGCAGTGCTAGAGATTCTAGGGCCGGGGCCAACGTCCTGACTTTC
CSARDSRAGANVLTF
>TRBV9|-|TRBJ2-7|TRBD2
TGTGCCAGCAGCGTAGCTGGGGGGACTAACGAGCAGTACTTC
CASSVAGGTNEQYF
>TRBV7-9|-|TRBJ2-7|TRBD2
TGTGCCAGCAGCACCCGCGGGGGGACCCTCTACGAGCAGTACTTC
CASSTRGGTLYEQYF
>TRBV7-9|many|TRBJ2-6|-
TGTGCCAGCAGCCAGGGGCCGTTCTCCTCTGGGGCCAACGTCCTGACTTTC
CASSQGPFSSGANVLTF
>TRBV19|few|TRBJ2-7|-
TGTGCCAGTAGTAAGAAGAACGGTTACTACGAGCAGTACTTC
CASSKKNGYYEQYF
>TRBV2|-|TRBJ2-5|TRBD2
TGTGCCAGCCCCAGGAGACTAGCGGGGACGACCCAGTACTTC
CASPRRLAGTTQYF
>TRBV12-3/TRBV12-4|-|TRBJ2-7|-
TGTGCCAGCAGCCACCAGGGTATCGGCTACGAGCAGTACTTC
CASSHQGIGYEQYF
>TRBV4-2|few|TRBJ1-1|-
TGTGCCAGCAGCCAGGGATTCGGGAACACTGAAGCTTTCTTT
CASSQGFGNTEAFF
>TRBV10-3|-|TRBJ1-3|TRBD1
TGTGCCAGCCAGCCCCCAGGGACAGGGAGTGGAAACACCATATATTTT
CASQPPGTGSGNTIYF
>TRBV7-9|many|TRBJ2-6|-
TGTGCCAGCAGCTCCTCAGGGGACTCTGGGGCCAACGTCCTGACTTTC
CASSSSGDSGANVLTF
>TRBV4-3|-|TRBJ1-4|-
TGCGCCAGCAGCCGGGATGGGTACAATGAAAAACTGTTTTTT
CASSRDGYNEKLFF
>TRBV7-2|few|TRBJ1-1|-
TGTGCCAGCAGCTTCGCACAGGTAAAAGACACTGAAGCTTTCTTT
CASSFAQVKDTEAFF
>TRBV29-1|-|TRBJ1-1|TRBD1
TGCAGCACTGAGCGGGACAGTTGGACTGAAGCTTTCTTT
CSTERDSWTEAFF